This TCR beta chain was found in a study of T-cell memory formation after mild COVID-19 (dated by TCRdb to the early 2020s). Concerning the study at large: TCR sequence clusters from the two donors were largely donor specific. In a couple of donors, T-cell clones that expanded and contracted after mild COVID-19 were followed by sequencing TCRalpha and TCRbeta repertoires longitudinally. Two young, previously healthy adult volunteers, one female and one male, were included in the cohort. What the authors observed across the whole study: Clones that contracted from day 15 to 85 showed balanced CD4/CD8 phenotypes, whereas a second wave of clones that expanded from day 15 to 37 leaned towards CD4+. The study included only a couple of mild cases, and larger cohorts that include severe cases with pre-infection samples were judged to be necessary. The second-wave clones that peaked on day 37 were not confirmed to be SARS-CoV-2 specific. Contracting CD4+ clones turned up mainly in the CM and EM memory subsets, whereas EMRA was where CD8+ clones were enriched. Some responding clones were found in pre-infection memory, which suggests that pre-existing cross-reactive memory T cells took part in the SARS-CoV-2 response.

Clipping removes 0 bases from V and 3 bases from J, with 9 as the unmatched junction base count. Counted from cysteine to phenylalanine, this CDR3 has 16 amino acids. The DNA shown is the 48-base CDR3, in frame from base 1. The germline V gene gives CDR1 as SGHRS and CDR2 as YFSETQ. The instrument was an Illumina NovaSeq 6000. TCRalpha and TCRbeta cDNA libraries were constructed by 5'RACE with constant-segment primers, with sample barcodes and unique molecular identifiers being introduced. RNA was extracted from every sample with Trizol reagent. The libraries were amplified in two PCR steps, and the second step added a second sample barcode and Illumina TruSeq adapters. Sequencing of libraries was performed on an Illumina NovaSeq with 2 x 150 bp paired-end reads. The study's own analysis went as follows. Demultiplexing of reads and collapsing into UMI-guided consensus sequences were performed with migec v1.2.7. With mixcr v2.1.11, UMI consensuses were aligned to TRA and TRB V and J templates and assembled into clonotypes. A clonotype was counted as expanded or contracted only if both edgeR and NoisET called the change significant, with noise models trained on biological replicates. For edgeR calls, the cutoffs were a false discovery rate-adjusted p below 0.01 and a log2 fold-change threshold of 1. As an exploratory analysis of dynamics, max-normalized trajectories of the 1000 most abundant clonotypes were examined with PCA combined with hierarchical clustering. The CD4 or CD8 phenotype of responding clones was assigned using the separately sequenced CD4+ and CD8+ repertoires. The public reads were reprocessed in TCRdb via fastp at Q25 and MiXCR, keeping in-frame beta chains. Each record represents a unique CDR3 protein, reported with the most common genes and DNA among its rows. What appears here as the V and J calls and clone size reflects TCRdb's work, not the paper's. The sample has some 150,000 distinct CDR3 sequences on record, about a fifth of them singletons. Over 2% of the sample comes from the top ten.

Ficoll-Paque density gradient centrifugation was used to isolate PBMCs. This clonotype was counted between two and nine times. The specificity of this receptor is unknown. One base away there is no much larger clone; base qualities are not given. Sequencing used PBMCs or a T cell subset sorted from them (not recorded which). The chain links TRBV5-1 with TRBJ2-7; 7 middle bases align to TRBD1. The clonotype comes from an adult woman who had mild COVID-19 (a few samples of this study predate the infection). The sample titles of this study are shuffled in the database, so cell type and time point are left out; the donor was told from shared clones. The nucleotide sequence reads TGCGCCAGCAGCTTGGGGGGACAGCCGAATGTCTACGAGCAGTACTTC. Its coded protein is CASSLGGQPNVYEQYF.